This T cell receptor (beta chain) was obtained from a study of shared clonotypes between healthy human individuals. General observations from the study: Among several donors, approximately 5.4% of naive CD4 clonotypes were found in common.

The table came from immunoSEQ multiplex PCR; TCRdb's copy has only in-frame clones and leaves some out. The table shows over a million clones, with roughly 96% occurring only once. On this clone itself: The antigen is not known.

This clonotype was sampled from a man in his thirties or forties in good health. The specimen was naive CD4+ T cells sorted from blood. Subset in this sample: CD45RA+ positively selected.

DNA of the CDR3: TGTGCCAGCAGTGTGTCGGCAAACACCCTCTCCTACAATGAGCAGTTCTTC. It specifies CASSVSANTLSYNEQFF. This rearrangement joins TRBV2 to TRBJ2-1; D call uncertain. The ends were cut back, 4 bases at V and 0 bases at J, with 16 bases in the middle. The CDR3 length is 17 residues. CDR1 and CDR2 from the germline V gene are SNHLY and FYNNEI. The full variable domain, completed using reference TRBV2 and TRBJ2-1, is EPEVTQTPSHQVTQMGQEVILRCVPISNHLYFYWYRQILGQKVEFLVSFYNNEISEKSEIFDDQFSVERPDGSNFTLKIRSTKLEDSAMYFCASSVSANTLSYNEQFFGPGTRLTVL.